This T cell receptor (beta chain) was found in a study of blood T cell repertoires in COVID-19. V dropped 0 bases and J dropped 0 bases, with 14 bases sitting between them. The V gene's germline CDR1 is LGHNA and CDR2 YSLEER. The CDR3 has 17 amino acids. Method: immunoSEQ multiplex PCR; TCRdb's copy keeps in-frame clones and lacks some. The sample includes hundreds of thousands of clones, approximately 89% seen only once; the top ten take around 6.5%. This TCR was sampled from a woman in her twenties or thirties with COVID-19, enrolled during active disease. The chain couples TRBV4-3 to TRBJ1-2; a weak D match, TRBD1 (6 bases). The sequenced sample was peripheral blood. The CDR3 DNA is TGCGCCAGCAGCCAAGAGACAGGAATTCTGACTAACTATGGCTACACCTTC. It translates to CASSQETGILTNYGYTF.